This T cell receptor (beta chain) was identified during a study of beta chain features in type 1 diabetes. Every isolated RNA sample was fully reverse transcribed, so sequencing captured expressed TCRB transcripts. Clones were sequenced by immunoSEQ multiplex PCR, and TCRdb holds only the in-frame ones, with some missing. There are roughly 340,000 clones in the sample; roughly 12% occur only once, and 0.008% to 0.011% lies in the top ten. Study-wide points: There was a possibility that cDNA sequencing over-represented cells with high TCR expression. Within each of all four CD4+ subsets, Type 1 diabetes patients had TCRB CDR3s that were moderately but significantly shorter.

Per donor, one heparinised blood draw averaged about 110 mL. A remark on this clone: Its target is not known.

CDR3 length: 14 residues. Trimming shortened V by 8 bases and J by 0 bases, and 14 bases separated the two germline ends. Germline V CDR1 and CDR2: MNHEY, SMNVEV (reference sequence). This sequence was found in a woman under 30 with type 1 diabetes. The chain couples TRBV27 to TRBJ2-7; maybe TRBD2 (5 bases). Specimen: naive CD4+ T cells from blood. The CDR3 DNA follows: TGTGCCAGCGGTAGCGTTTCCTCCTCCTACGAGCAGTACTTC. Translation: CASGSVSSSYEQYF.